These T cell receptor beta chains were read from a single sample in a study of identical twins. TCRdb independently ran MiXCR on the 5' RACE reads; one entry per CDR3 protein. Of 350,000 to 450,000 distinct CDR3 sequences detected, roughly 20% appear once; the ten largest clones hold more than 10%. Material: naive T cells sorted from blood. These receptors all stem from a middle-aged man in good health. Both conserved end residues are part of each CDR3. Each record gives: V gene, D gene, clone size, J gene, CDR3 protein, CDR3 DNA. A D gene is named only where the DNA matches it firmly. Clone size is given for some rows only: seen once, a few or many times, or a class if the clone is expanded.

v_call: TRBV20-1
d_call: .
clone_size: many
j_call: TRBJ2-1
cdr3_aa: CSARDETRRANEQFF
cdr3_nt: TGCAGTGCTAGAGACGAGACAAGGAGGGCCAATGAGCAGTTCTTC

v_call: TRBV5-6
d_call: TRBD2
clone_size: few
j_call: TRBJ2-7
cdr3_aa: CASSPRPGGSEQYF
cdr3_nt: TGTGCCAGCAGCCCTCGGCCGGGGGGATCCGAGCAGTACTTC

v_call: TRBV25-1
d_call: TRBD2
clone_size: few
j_call: TRBJ2-1
cdr3_aa: CASTAGVEQFF
cdr3_nt: TGTGCCAGCACCGCGGGGGTTGAGCAGTTCTTC

v_call: TRBV9
d_call: .
clone_size: .
j_call: TRBJ1-2
cdr3_aa: CASSRTGTDYGYTF
cdr3_nt: TGTGCCAGCTCGAGGACCGGGACGGACTATGGCTACACCTTC

v_call: TRBV6-5
d_call: .
clone_size: few
j_call: TRBJ2-1
cdr3_aa: CASGFRGYEQFF
cdr3_nt: TGTGCCAGCGGTTTTCGGGGGTATGAGCAGTTCTTC

v_call: TRBV19
d_call: .
clone_size: .
j_call: TRBJ2-2
cdr3_aa: CASYRRGITGELFF
cdr3_nt: TGTGCCAGCTACCGGAGGGGAATCACCGGGGAGCTGTTTTTT

v_call: TRBV7-2
d_call: TRBD2
clone_size: few
j_call: TRBJ2-1
cdr3_aa: CASSLVSGRGYNEQFF
cdr3_nt: TGTGCCAGCAGCTTAGTGAGCGGGAGAGGTTACAATGAGCAGTTCTTC

v_call: TRBV6-2/TRBV6-3
d_call: .
clone_size: .
j_call: TRBJ1-5
cdr3_aa: CASSYSLQPQHF
cdr3_nt: TGTGCCAGCAGTTACTCCCTTCAGCCCCAGCATTTT

v_call: TRBV29-1
d_call: .
clone_size: .
j_call: TRBJ1-2
cdr3_aa: CSVARRDNYGYTF
cdr3_nt: TGCAGCGTTGCCCGAAGGGATAACTATGGCTACACCTTC

v_call: TRBV6-2/TRBV6-3
d_call: .
clone_size: few
j_call: TRBJ2-1
cdr3_aa: CASRPGTFNEQFF
cdr3_nt: TGTGCCAGCAGGCCAGGGACTTTTAATGAGCAGTTCTTC

v_call: TRBV29-1
d_call: TRBD2
clone_size: many
j_call: TRBJ2-2
cdr3_aa: CSVRSSGTTTGELFF
cdr3_nt: TGCAGCGTTCGATCTAGCGGGACGACCACCGGGGAGCTGTTTTTT